These 27 T cell receptor beta chains were sequenced from one sample in a study of blood T cell repertoires in COVID-19. Sequenced by immunoSEQ multiplex PCR; TCRdb stores in-frame clones only, minus some. The data contain about 100,000 clones, over 60% of them singletons. The sequencing input was peripheral blood. All receptors come from a man aged 70-80 years with acute or convalescent COVID-19.

This sequence joins TRBV6-5 and TRBJ1-2; 7 bases fit TRBD1. CDR1 is MNHEY, CDR2 SVGAGI, per germline. Losses at the gene ends were 6 bases for V and 4 bases for J; bases not matched to a gene: 2. This CDR3 has 12 residues. The CDR3 nucleotides are TGTGCCAGCAGGGACAGGTCCTATGGCTACACCTTC. It is translated as CASRDRSYGYTF.

CDR3 protein: CASSVGLGLAYEQYF. CDR3 bases: TGTGCCAGCAGCGTAGGCCTGGGACTAGCCTACGAGCAGTACTTC. V usage is TRBV9 and J usage is TRBJ2-7, with 8 bases that match TRBD2. The trim removed 0 bases at V and 2 bases at J, leaving 4 bases unmatched. Germline values: CDR1 SGDLS, CDR2 YYNGEE. This CDR3 is 15 amino acids long.

The table lists this clone with a few counts. The chain carries TRBV6-5 and TRBJ1-5; TRBD1 aligns across 7 bases. Germline CDR1 reads MNHEY; CDR2 reads SVGAGI. The junction had 4 bases not matched to a gene; V was cut back by 5 bases and J by 3 bases. This CDR3 region has 14 residues. This CDR3 reads CASSLGQANQPQHF. In DNA, the CDR3 is TGTGCCAGCAGTCTTGGACAGGCCAATCAGCCCCAGCATTTT.

This clone was found once. The chain uses TRBV10-1 and TRBJ1-4; weak D call: TRBD1 (5 bases). The germline V gene encodes CDR1 WNHNN and CDR2 SYGVQD (reference sequence). V lost 4 bases and J lost 8, with 11 bases in between. The CDR3 spans 13 residues. The CDR3 protein is CASSAEGFEKLFF. In DNA, the CDR3 is TGCGCCAGCAGTGCGGAGGGGTTCGAAAAACTGTTTTTT.

This chain joins TRBV13 and TRBJ1-6; 9 positions agree with TRBD1. Germline V gives CDR1 PRHDT, CDR2 FYEKMQ (reference sequence). Losses at the gene ends were 0 bases for V and 7 bases for J; bases not matched to a gene: 4. The CDR3 has 16 amino acids. This CDR3 reads CASSLGAGTGNSPLHF. As DNA, the CDR3 is TGTGCCAGCAGCTTAGGCGCCGGGACAGGGAATTCACCCCTCCACTTT. The variable domain in full, with the rest retrieved from reference TRBV13 and TRBJ1-6, is AAGVIQSPRHLIKEKRETATLKCYPIPRHDTVYWYQQGPGQDPQFLISFYEKMQSDKGSIPDRFSAQQFSDYHSELNMSSLELGDSALYFCASSLGAGTGNSPLHFGNGTRLTVT.

The chain recombines TRBV5-1 with TRBJ1-4, with a possible D match to TRBD1 (5 bases). The CDR3 is 14 amino acids. In germline, CDR1 is SGHRS, CDR2 YFSETQ. The V and J ends lost 4 bases and 7 bases respectively, with 14 bases between them. The CDR3 spells CASSPTVPGEKLFF. DNA for the CDR3: TGCGCCAGCAGCCCGACAGTGCCGGGTGAAAAACTGTTTTTT.

The V gene is TRBV6-2 or TRBV6-3, the J gene TRBJ1-2; no firm D call. The V gene's germline CDR1 is MNHEY and CDR2 SVGEGT. The length of the CDR3 is 13 residues. Trimming cost V 5 bases and J 2 bases, with 9 bases left between them. As DNA, the CDR3 is TGTGCCAGCAGTCTGGCAGGCAACTATGGCTACACCTTC. The encoded protein is CASSLAGNYGYTF.

The chain employs TRBV5-1 and TRBJ2-6, with D unclear. Trimming pared 4 bases from V and 3 bases from J, leaving 14 bases between. Germline loops: CDR1 SGHRS, CDR2 YFSETQ. There are 16 residues in the CDR3. The CDR3 bases are TGCGCCAGCAGCCCGCAGTCGGGTTTTGGGGCCAACGTCCTGACTTTC. Protein product: CASSPQSGFGANVLTF.

V usage is TRBV6-5 and J usage is TRBJ1-6; a weak D match, TRBD1 (5 bases). V was pared by 6 bases and J by 7 bases, with 10 bases between. The length of the CDR3 is 13 residues. Germline loops: CDR1 MNHEY, CDR2 SVGAGI. This CDR3 reads CASRSRGNSPLHF. The DNA of the CDR3 is TGTGCCAGCAGGTCCCGGGGGAATTCACCCCTCCACTTT.

This clone was found a few times. This chain uses TRBV9 with TRBJ1-2; the D gene is possibly TRBD1 (5 bases). V was cut by 0 bases and J by 6 bases, with 9 bases left in between. This CDR3 contains 13 residues. Looked up from germline, CDR1 is SGDLS and CDR2 is YYNGEE. CDR3 nucleotides: TGTGCCAGCAGCGTAGTATGGGGGGATGGCTACACCTTC. It translates to CASSVVWGDGYTF.

The chain carries TRBV6-5 and TRBJ2-1; possible D gene TRBD2, 6 bases. The CDR3 spans 14 residues. Germline CDR1 is MNHEY and CDR2 is SVGAGI. Trimming removed 7 bases at V and 9 bases at J, with 19 bases between. The CDR3 nucleotides are TGTGCCAGCACCCCCGACCTGGCGCGGGGTGAGCAGTTCTTC. This sequence encodes CASTPDLARGEQFF.

The chain uses TRBV2 and TRBJ1-4; a possible D gene is TRBD1 (6 bases). Trimming stripped 1 base from V and 4 bases from J, with 13 bases between. This CDR3 comprises 16 residues. CDR1 and CDR2 (germline): SNHLY, FYNNEI. The CDR3 loop reads CASSEGIGGDNEKLFF. CDR3 bases: TGTGCCAGCAGTGAAGGCATAGGGGGGGATAATGAAAAACTGTTTTTT.

This clone was seen a single time. The sample contains more than one DNA sequence encoding this CDR3. The CDR3 reads CASSQGGGNTEAFF. The CDR3 bases are TGTGCCAGCAGCCAAGGAGGGGGGAACACTGAAGCTTTCTTT. The chain links TRBV3-1 (or the pseudogene TRBV3-2) to TRBJ1-1; possible D gene TRBD1, 6 bases. The CDR3 runs to 14 residues. CDR1 is LGHDT, CDR2 YNNKEL, per germline (reference sequence). The V and J ends lost 1 base and 1 base respectively, with 7 bases between them.

This clone has a handful of counts. The V call is TRBV27, the J call TRBJ1-1; D perhaps matches TRBD1 (5 bases). The CDR3 consists of 14 residues. The germline V and J ends were trimmed by 2 bases and 4 bases, with 11 bases remaining between them. The germline V gene encodes CDR1 MNHEY and CDR2 SMNVEV (reference sequence). The CDR3 coding sequence is TGTGCCAGCAGTTTACGGGGGTCGGGCACTGAAGCTTTCTTT. Its translation is CASSLRGSGTEAFF.

V gene TRBV7-2 combines with J gene TRBJ1-5; 7 positions match TRBD1. This CDR3 region has 13 residues. V dropped 5 bases and J dropped 5; count of bases not matched to a gene: 3. Germline CDR1 reads SGHTA; CDR2 reads FQGNSA. CDR3 nucleotides: TGTGCCAGCAGCCCCGACAGGGATCAGCCCCAGCATTTT. Encoded protein: CASSPDRDQPQHF.

The chain couples TRBV2 to TRBJ1-1; possibly TRBD1 for D (6 bases). The CDR3 totals 14 residues. With 10 bases removed from V and 1 base from J, the gap between germline ends came to 16 bases. The V gene's germline CDR1 is SNHLY and CDR2 FYNNEI. CDR3 DNA sequence: TGTGCCAACAGGGATCGACAGTCGAACACTGAAGCTTTCTTT. Encoded protein: CANRDRQSNTEAFF.

J is TRBJ1-1 and V is TRBV19; D unresolved. This CDR3 has 13 amino acids. With 3 bases removed from V and 1 base from J, the gap between germline ends came to 6 bases. Germline CDR1 LNHDA, CDR2 SQIVND (reference sequence). CDR3 sequence reads: CASSIRRNTEAFF. CDR3 bases: TGTGCCAGTAGTATTCGGAGGAACACTGAAGCTTTCTTT.

This chain uses TRBV5-1 with TRBJ2-1, with D possibly matching TRBD1 (6 bases). Trimming took off 4 bases at V and 0 bases at J, with 14 bases between the two ends. This CDR3 is built from 16 residues. The V gene's germline CDR1 is SGHRS and CDR2 YFSETQ. The CDR3 nucleotides read TGCGCCAGCAGCCCCGGACAGTTAAGCTCCTACAATGAGCAGTTCTTC. The encoded protein is CASSPGQLSSYNEQFF.

This chain connects TRBV18 to TRBJ2-7; a possible D gene is TRBD2 (7 bases). Germline CDR1 and CDR2: KGHSH and LQKENI. The CDR3 covers 15 residues. Trimming pared 6 bases from V and 5 bases from J, leaving 20 bases between. CDR3 DNA: TGTGCCAGCTCCCCAGGGGCGGGGGCAAGGAACGAGCAGTACTTC. Its protein is CASSPGAGARNEQYF.

This chain joins TRBV12-3 or TRBV12-4 and TRBJ2-3; 8 bases fit TRBD1. Trimming cost V 6 bases and J 11 bases; bases outside gene matches: 7. The length of the CDR3 is 12 residues. In DNA, the CDR3 is TGTGCCAGCAGAGGGACAGGCCAGTTGCAGTATTTT. Its protein is CASRGTGQLQYF.

This chain links TRBV5-1 with TRBJ2-3; TRBD2 might be the D (7 bases). There are 16 residues in the CDR3. Germline values: CDR1 SGHRS, CDR2 YFSETQ. V was pared by 0 bases and J by 3 bases, with 14 bases between. The CDR3 loop is CASSLALGGATDTQYF. The CDR3 DNA reads TGCGCCAGCAGCTTGGCCCTTGGGGGGGCGACAGATACGCAGTATTTT.

The chain uses TRBV2 and TRBJ1-2, with TRBD1 as a possible D gene (6 bases). CDR1 is SNHLY, CDR2 FYNNEI, per germline. The CDR3 is made up of 13 amino acids. The ends were cut back, 4 bases at V and 1 base at J, with 7 bases in the middle. The CDR3 nucleotides read TGTGCCAGCAGTGGACAGGTTAACTATGGCTACACCTTC. Translating it yields CASSGQVNYGYTF.

Only a few counts were recorded for this clone. The chain couples TRBV4-2 to TRBJ1-4; D is unresolved. The CDR3 extends over 13 amino acids. The V end was cut by 5 bases, the J end by 4 bases, with 8 bases between. Germline CDR1 and CDR2: LGHNA and YNFKEQ. The CDR3 reads CASSISYNEKLFF. CDR3 sequence (DNA): TGTGCCAGCAGCATCTCGTATAATGAAAAACTGTTTTTT.

A word on this clone: Germline and junction disagree at one end, which may indicate a read error. V usage is TRBV2 and J usage is TRBJ2-1; TRBD2 aligns across 9 bases. Germline-derived CDR1 and CDR2 are SNHLY and FYNNEI. The CDR3 length is 15 residues. The CDR3 reads CASREGTSLYNEQFF. Here the CDR3 DNA reads TGTGCCAGCAGAGAAGGGACTAGCCTGTACAATGAGCAGTTCTTC.

The V gene is TRBV19, the J gene TRBJ2-7; D possibly corresponds to TRBD1 (6 bases). Germline V gene lookup returns CDR1 LNHDA and CDR2 SQIVND (reference sequence). V shed 7 bases and J shed 4 bases, with 14 bases lying between them. This CDR3 is 13 amino acids long. The CDR3 DNA reads TGTGCCAGTAACCCAACAGGGATGTACGAGCAGTACTTC. This encodes CASNPTGMYEQYF.

In its sample, this clone was seen once. The chain links TRBV7-8 to TRBJ1-1, with TRBD1 as a possible D gene (6 bases). This CDR3 is built from 14 residues. The germline V and J ends were trimmed by 4 bases and 2 bases, with 11 bases remaining between them. The V gene's germline CDR1 is SGHVS and CDR2 FQNEAQ. CDR3 sequence reads: CASSSGQPNTEAFF. CDR3 DNA: TGTGCCAGCAGCTCCGGACAGCCAAACACTGAAGCTTTCTTT.

The chain combines TRBV25-1 with TRBJ2-5; 7 bases are a match to TRBD1. CDR3 length: 14 amino acids. After removal of 3 bases from V and 5 bases from J, the junction contained 6 bases not matched to a gene. Germline loops: CDR1 MGHDK, CDR2 SYGVNS. CDR3: CASSEPARGETQYF. The CDR3 nucleotides read TGTGCCAGCAGTGAGCCGGCCAGGGGGGAGACCCAGTACTTC. Drawing the rest from reference TRBV25-1 and TRBJ2-5, the complete variable domain is EADIYQTPRYLVIGTGKKITLECSQTMGHDKMYWYQQDPGMELHLIHYSYGVNSTEKGDLSSESTVSRIRTEHFPLTLESARPSHTSQYLCASSEPARGETQYFGPGTRLLVL.